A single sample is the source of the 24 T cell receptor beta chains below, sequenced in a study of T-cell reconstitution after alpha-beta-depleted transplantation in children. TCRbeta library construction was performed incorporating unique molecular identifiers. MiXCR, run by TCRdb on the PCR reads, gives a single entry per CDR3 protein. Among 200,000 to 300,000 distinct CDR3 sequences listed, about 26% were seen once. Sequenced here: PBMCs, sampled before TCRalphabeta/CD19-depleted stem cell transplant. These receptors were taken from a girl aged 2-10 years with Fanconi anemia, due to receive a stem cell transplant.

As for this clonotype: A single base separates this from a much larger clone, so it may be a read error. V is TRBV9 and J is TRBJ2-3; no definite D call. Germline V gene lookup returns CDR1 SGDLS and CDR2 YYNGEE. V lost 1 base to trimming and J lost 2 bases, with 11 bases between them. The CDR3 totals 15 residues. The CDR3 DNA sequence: TGTGCCAGCAGCGTAACGTTAGGGTACACAGATACGCAGTATTTT. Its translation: CASSVTLGYTDTQYF.

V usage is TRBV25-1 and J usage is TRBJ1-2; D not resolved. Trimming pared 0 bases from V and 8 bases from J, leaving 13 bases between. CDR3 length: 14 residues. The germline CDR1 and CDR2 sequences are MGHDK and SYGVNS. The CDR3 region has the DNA TGTGCCAGCAGTGAATATTATGGAGACCAGGGCTACACCTTC. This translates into CASSEYYGDQGYTF.

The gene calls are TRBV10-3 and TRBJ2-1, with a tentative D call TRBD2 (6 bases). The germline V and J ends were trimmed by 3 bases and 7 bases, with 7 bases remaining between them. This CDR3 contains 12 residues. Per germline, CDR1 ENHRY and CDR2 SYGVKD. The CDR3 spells CAISDRGNEQFF. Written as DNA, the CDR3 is TGTGCCATCAGTGATCGGGGGAATGAGCAGTTCTTC.

This chain's CDR3 is CASSTSGSSYNEQFF. The CDR3 bases are TGTGCCAGCAGTACGAGCGGTAGCTCCTACAATGAGCAGTTCTTC. This rearrangement joins TRBV28 to TRBJ2-1; TRBD2 is a possible D gene (5 bases). CDR3 size: 15 residues. Germline V gives CDR1 MDHEN, CDR2 SYDVKM. V lost 5 bases, J lost 0 bases, and 11 bases lay in between.

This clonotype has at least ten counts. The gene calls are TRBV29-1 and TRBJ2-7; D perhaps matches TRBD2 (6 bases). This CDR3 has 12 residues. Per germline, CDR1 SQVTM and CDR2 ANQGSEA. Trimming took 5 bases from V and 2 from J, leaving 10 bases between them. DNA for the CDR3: TGCAGCGTTAGGAGGGGCCCCTACGAGCAGTACTTC. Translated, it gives CSVRRGPYEQYF.

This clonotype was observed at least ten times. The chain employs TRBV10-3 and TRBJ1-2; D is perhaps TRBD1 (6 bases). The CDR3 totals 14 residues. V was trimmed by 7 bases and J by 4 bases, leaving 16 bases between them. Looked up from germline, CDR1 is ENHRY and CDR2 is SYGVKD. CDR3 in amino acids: CAITPDSTFYGYTF. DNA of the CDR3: TGTGCCATCACCCCGGACAGCACTTTCTATGGCTACACCTTC.

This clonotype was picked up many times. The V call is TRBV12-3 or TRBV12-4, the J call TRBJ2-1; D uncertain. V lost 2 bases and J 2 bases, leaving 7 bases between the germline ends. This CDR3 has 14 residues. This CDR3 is CASSLRFTYNEQFF. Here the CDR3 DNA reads TGTGCCAGCAGTTTAAGGTTCACCTACAATGAGCAGTTCTTC.

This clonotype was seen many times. The CDR3 is CAITPTASTGELFF. The CDR3, as DNA: TGTGCCATCACCCCGACAGCCTCAACCGGGGAGCTGTTTTTT. The rearrangement uses TRBV10-3 and TRBJ2-2; D may be TRBD1 (5 bases). The CDR3 is 14 residues long. Germline V gene data show CDR1 as ENHRY and CDR2 as SYGVKD. The V end was cut by 7 bases, the J end by 5 bases, with 14 bases between.

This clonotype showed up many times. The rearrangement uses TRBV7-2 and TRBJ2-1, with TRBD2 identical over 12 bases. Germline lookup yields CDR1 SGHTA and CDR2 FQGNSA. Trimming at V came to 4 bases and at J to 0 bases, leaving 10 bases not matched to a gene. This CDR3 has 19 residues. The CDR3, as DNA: TGTGCCAGCAGCTCCCCTAGCGGGGGGGCCCTGAGCTCCTACAATGAGCAGTTCTTC. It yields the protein CASSSPSGGALSSYNEQFF.

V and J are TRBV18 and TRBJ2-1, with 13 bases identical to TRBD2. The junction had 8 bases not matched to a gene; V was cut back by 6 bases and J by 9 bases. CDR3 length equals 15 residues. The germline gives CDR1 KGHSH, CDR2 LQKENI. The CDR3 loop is CASSLTSGRASEQFF. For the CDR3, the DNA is TGTGCCAGCTCCCTCACTAGCGGGAGGGCCAGTGAGCAGTTCTTC.

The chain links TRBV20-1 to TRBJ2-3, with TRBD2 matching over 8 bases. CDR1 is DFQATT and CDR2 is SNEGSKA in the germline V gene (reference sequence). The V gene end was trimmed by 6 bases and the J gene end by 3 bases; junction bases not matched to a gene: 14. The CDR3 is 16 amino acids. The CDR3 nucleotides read TGCAGTGCATTGGCTGCGGGAGGATTTAGGACAGATACGCAGTATTTT. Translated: CSALAAGGFRTDTQYF.

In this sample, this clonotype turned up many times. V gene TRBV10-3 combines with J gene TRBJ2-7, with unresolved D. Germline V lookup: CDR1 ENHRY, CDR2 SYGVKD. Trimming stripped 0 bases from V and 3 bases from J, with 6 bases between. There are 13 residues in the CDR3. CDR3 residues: CAISESPGYEQYF. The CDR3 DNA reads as TGTGCCATCAGTGAGTCGCCAGGCTACGAGCAGTACTTC.

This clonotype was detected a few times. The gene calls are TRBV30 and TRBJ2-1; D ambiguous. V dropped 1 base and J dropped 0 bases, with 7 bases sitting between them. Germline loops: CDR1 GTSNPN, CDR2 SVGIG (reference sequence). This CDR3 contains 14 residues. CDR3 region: CAWSGRSSYNEQFF. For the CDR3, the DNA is TGTGCCTGGAGTGGGCGGAGCTCCTACAATGAGCAGTTCTTC. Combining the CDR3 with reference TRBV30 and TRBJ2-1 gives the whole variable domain SQTIHQWPATLVQPVGSPLSLECTVEGTSNPNLYWYRQAAGRGLQLLFYSVGIGQISSEVPQNLSASRPQDRQFILSSKKLLLSDSGFYLCAWSGRSSYNEQFFGPGTRLTVL.

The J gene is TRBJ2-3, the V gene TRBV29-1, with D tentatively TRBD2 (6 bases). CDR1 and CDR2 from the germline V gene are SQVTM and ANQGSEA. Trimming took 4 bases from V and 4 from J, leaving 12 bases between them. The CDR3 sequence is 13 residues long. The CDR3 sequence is CSVGGVLADTQYF. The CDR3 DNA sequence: TGCAGCGTTGGGGGGGTGCTTGCAGATACGCAGTATTTT.

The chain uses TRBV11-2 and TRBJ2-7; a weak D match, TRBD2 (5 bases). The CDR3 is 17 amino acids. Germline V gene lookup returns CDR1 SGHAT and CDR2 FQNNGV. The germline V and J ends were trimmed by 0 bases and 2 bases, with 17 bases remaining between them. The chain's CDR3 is CASSLERPGPGAYEQYF. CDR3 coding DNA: TGTGCCAGCAGCTTAGAAAGGCCGGGCCCCGGGGCCTACGAGCAGTACTTC.

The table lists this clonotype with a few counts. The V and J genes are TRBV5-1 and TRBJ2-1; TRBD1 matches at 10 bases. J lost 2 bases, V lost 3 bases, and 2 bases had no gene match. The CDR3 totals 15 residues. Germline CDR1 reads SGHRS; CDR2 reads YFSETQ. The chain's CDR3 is CASSSDRGPYNEQFF. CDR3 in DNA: TGCGCCAGCAGCTCTGACAGGGGGCCCTACAATGAGCAGTTCTTC.

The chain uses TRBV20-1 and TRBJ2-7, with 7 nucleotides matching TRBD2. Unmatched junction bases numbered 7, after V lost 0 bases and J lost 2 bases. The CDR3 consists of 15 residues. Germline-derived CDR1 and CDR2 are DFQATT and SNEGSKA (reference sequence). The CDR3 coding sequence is TGCAGTGCTAGAGATCTTGGACTAGGGCCCTACGAGCAGTACTTC. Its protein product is CSARDLGLGPYEQYF.

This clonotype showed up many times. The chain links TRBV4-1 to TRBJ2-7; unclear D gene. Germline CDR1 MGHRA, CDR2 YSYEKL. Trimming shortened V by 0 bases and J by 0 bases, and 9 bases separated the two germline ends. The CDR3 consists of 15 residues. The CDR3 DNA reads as TGCGCCAGCAGCCAAGATAGCATTTCCTCCTACGAGCAGTACTTC. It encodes CASSQDSISSYEQYF.

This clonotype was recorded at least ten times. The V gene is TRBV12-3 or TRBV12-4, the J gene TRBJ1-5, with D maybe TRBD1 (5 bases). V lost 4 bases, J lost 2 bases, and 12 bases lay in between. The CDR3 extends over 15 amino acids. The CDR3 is CASSYRGVGNQPQHF. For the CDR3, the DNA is TGTGCCAGCAGTTACCGAGGGGTTGGCAATCAGCCCCAGCATTTT.

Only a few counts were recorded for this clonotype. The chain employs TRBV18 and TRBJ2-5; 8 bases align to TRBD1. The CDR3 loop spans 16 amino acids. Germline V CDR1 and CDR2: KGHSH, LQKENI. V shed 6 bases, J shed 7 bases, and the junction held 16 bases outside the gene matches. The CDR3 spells CASSRDRSDRRGTQYF. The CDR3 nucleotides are TGTGCCAGCTCGAGGGACAGGTCAGACCGCAGAGGGACCCAGTACTTC. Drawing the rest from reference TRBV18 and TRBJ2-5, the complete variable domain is NAGVMQNPRHLVRRRGQEARLRCSPMKGHSHVYWYRQLPEEGLKFMVYLQKENIIDESGMPKERFSAEFPKEGPSILRIQQVVRGDSAAYFCASSRDRSDRRGTQYFGPGTRLLVL.

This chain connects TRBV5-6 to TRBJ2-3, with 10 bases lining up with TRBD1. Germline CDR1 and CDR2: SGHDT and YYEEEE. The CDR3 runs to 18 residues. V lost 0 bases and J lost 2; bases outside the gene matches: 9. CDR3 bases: TGTGCCAGCAGCTTGGGGGGACAGGGGACCCTCTTCACAGATACGCAGTATTTT. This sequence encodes CASSLGGQGTLFTDTQYF.

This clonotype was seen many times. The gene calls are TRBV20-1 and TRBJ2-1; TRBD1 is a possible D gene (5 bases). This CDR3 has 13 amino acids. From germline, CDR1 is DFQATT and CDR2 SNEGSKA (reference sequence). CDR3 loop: CSARGRTYNEQFF. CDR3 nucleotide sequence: TGCAGCGCAAGGGGCAGGACCTACAATGAGCAGTTCTTC.

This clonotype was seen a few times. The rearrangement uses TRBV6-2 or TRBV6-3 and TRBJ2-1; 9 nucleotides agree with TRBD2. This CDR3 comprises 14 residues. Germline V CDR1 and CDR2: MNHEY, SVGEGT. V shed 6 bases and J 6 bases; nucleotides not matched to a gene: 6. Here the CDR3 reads CASRQRGVTNEQFF. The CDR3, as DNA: TGTGCCAGCAGACAGCGGGGGGTTACCAATGAGCAGTTCTTC.

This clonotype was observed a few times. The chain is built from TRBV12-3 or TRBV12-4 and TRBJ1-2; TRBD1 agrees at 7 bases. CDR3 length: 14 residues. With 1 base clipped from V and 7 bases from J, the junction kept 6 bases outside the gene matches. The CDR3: CASSLVPGGFGYTF. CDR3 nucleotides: TGTGCCAGCAGTTTAGTACCAGGGGGGTTTGGCTACACCTTC.